This T cell receptor (beta chain) derives from a study of CD8+CD57+ T cells in acquired aplastic anemia. Overall study: An average of roughly 2.9 ug of DNA was obtained from sorted CD4+ and CD8+ cells.

Genomic DNA, serving as template, underwent TCR beta VDJ and CDR3 profiling. TCRdb recomputed calls from the reads with MiXCR, one row per CDR3 protein. This repertoire shows about half a million distinct CDR3 sequences, about a third found once; its top ten account for about 0.8%. The CDR3 extends over 15 amino acids. The V end was cut by 4 bases, the J end by 5 bases, with 21 bases between. From germline, CDR1 is GTSNPN and CDR2 SVGIG (reference sequence). Patients picked for sequencing had shown CD8+CD57+ cell expansion detected by flow cytometry. The V gene is TRBV30, the J gene TRBJ2-7, with D possibly matching TRBD1 (5 bases). The source is a human donor with aplastic anemia. The sequenced sample was sorted CD4+, CD8+, or CD8+CD57+ T cells (not recorded which) from PBMCs. The CDR3 bases are TGTGCCTGGAATCGACGCAGGGATTCGGTCCACGAGCAGTACTTC. It specifies CAWNRRRDSVHEQYF.